These 27 T cell receptor beta chains share one sample of origin, sequenced in a study of blood T cell repertoires in COVID-19. Sequencing used immunoSEQ multiplex PCR; TCRdb keeps in-frame clones, though not all of them. This sample has 150,000 to 200,000 clones, with roughly four fifths found just once. The sequencing sample was made of peripheral blood. The receptors stem from a human donor in a cohort sampled during active COVID-19.

The chain combines TRBV5-1 with TRBJ2-2, with TRBD2 as a possible D gene (5 bases). Trimming shortened V by 2 bases and J by 7 bases, and 9 bases separated the two germline ends. This CDR3 is built from 13 residues. Germline V gene lookup returns CDR1 SGHRS and CDR2 YFSETQ. As DNA, the CDR3 is TGCGCCAGCAGCTTCGAGGGAGTCGGGGAGCTGTTTTTT. Encoded protein: CASSFEGVGELFF.

The gene calls are TRBV7-3 and TRBJ2-1, with 8 bases matching TRBD2. CDR1 is SGHTA and CDR2 is FQGTGA in the germline V gene. The CDR3 covers 15 residues. With 8 bases clipped from V and 7 bases from J, the junction kept 13 bases outside the gene matches. DNA of the CDR3: TGTGCCAGCTCACCTCAAAGCGGGAGTGCTAATGAGCAGTTCTTC. Translating it yields CASSPQSGSANEQFF.

The chain joins TRBV21-1 to TRBJ1-2; no check of the table's D call, TRBD1, against the DNA was made. TRBV21-1 is a documented pseudogene. The CDR3 totals 14 residues. The CDR3 DNA reads TGTGCCAGCGGATCGTGGGGGCGAAACTATGGCTACACCTTC. Translating gives CASGSWGRNYGYTF.

V usage is TRBV19 and J usage is TRBJ2-3; 7 positions agree with TRBD2. Germline loops: CDR1 LNHDA, CDR2 SQIVND (reference sequence). J lost 5 bases, V lost 4 bases, and 3 bases had no gene match. This CDR3 is 13 amino acids long. CDR3 bases: TGTGCCAGTAGTACCCCGGGGGGAGATACGCAGTATTTT. It codes for CASSTPGGDTQYF. Supplemented by reference TRBV19 and TRBJ2-3, the full variable domain reads DGGITQSPKYLFRKEGQNVTLSCEQNLNHDAMYWYRQDPGQGLRLIYYSQIVNDFQKGDIAEGYSVSREKKESFPLTVTSAQKNPTAFYLCASSTPGGDTQYFGPGTRLTVL.

This clone was seen a single time. This chain links TRBV9 with TRBJ1-1; D is perhaps TRBD1 (5 bases). CDR1 is SGDLS, CDR2 YYNGEE, per germline. Between the trimmed V and J ends, which lost 2 bases and 0 bases, there was a span of 8 bases. CDR3 size: 14 residues. The CDR3 bases are TGTGCCAGCAGCGTCGGGGGGATGAACACTGAAGCTTTCTTT. Amino acid sequence: CASSVGGMNTEAFF.

This clone was found once. The chain is built from TRBV4-1 and TRBJ1-1; D is perhaps TRBD1 (5 bases). V lost 2 bases and J 0 bases, leaving 16 bases between the germline ends. Germline V CDR1 and CDR2: MGHRA, YSYEKL. CDR3 size: 17 residues. The chain's CDR3 is CASSQRTLGQMNTEAFF. DNA for the CDR3: TGCGCCAGCAGCCAACGAACCTTGGGGCAGATGAACACTGAAGCTTTCTTT.

The V call is TRBV5-1, the J call TRBJ2-3, with D possibly TRBD2 on 7 matching bases. CDR1 is SGHRS and CDR2 is YFSETQ in the germline V gene. V was shortened by 1 base and J by 6 bases, with 21 bases between the two germline ends. This CDR3 contains 17 residues. The CDR3, as DNA: TGCGCCAGCAGCTTGAATGTGGCGGGGGCTGTTTATGATACGCAGTATTTT. Protein sequence: CASSLNVAGAVYDTQYF.

The CDR3 is CASRPASREEYEQFF. The CDR3 DNA is TGTGCCAGCAGACCCGCCTCGCGGGAGGAATATGAGCAGTTCTTC. The chain joins TRBV28 to TRBJ2-1; 8 positions match TRBD2. The germline gives CDR1 MDHEN, CDR2 SYDVKM. The CDR3 loop spans 15 amino acids. Trimming cost V 6 bases and J 8 bases; bases outside gene matches: 12.

CDR3 bases: TGTGCCAGTAAACCTATTAGGAAACAGGGGATCTTTGGCAATGAGCAGTTCTTC. Translated, it gives CASKPIRKQGIFGNEQFF. The chain has TRBV19 and TRBJ2-1; 7 positions agree with TRBD1. The CDR3 sequence is 18 residues long. V was pared by 7 bases and J by 6 bases, with 21 bases of the junction left unmatched. Germline V gene sequence: CDR1 LNHDA, CDR2 SQIVND (reference sequence).

This sequence joins TRBV7-3 and TRBJ2-7, with TRBD1 as a possible D gene (5 bases). Trimming shortened V by 8 bases and J by 2 bases, and 13 bases separated the two germline ends. The germline V gene has CDR1 SGHTA and CDR2 FQGTGA. CDR3 length: 13 amino acids. CDR3 coding DNA: TGTGCCAGCCGGGCAGGGTCGACCTACGAGCAGTACTTC. It codes for CASRAGSTYEQYF.

This clone was observed at least ten times. V gene TRBV7-2 combines with J gene TRBJ2-3, with D perhaps matching TRBD2 (6 bases). Germline assignment: CDR1 SGHTA and CDR2 FQGNSA. Deletions cut 5 bases from V and 5 bases from J, with 11 bases between. CDR3 length equals 13 residues. The CDR3 coding sequence is TGTGCCAGCAGCCTCGGGGGTCAAGATACGCAGTATTTT. It codes for CASSLGGQDTQYF.

This chain links TRBV3-1 (or the pseudogene TRBV3-2) with TRBJ2-3, with a possible D match to TRBD2 (6 bases). Trimming left V 5 bases short and J 14 bases short, with 20 bases between. This CDR3 spans 13 amino acids. Germline-derived CDR1 and CDR2 are LGHDT and YNNKEL (reference sequence). In DNA form, the CDR3 reads TGTGCCAGCAGCTACAACCGGGACTCCCGAAGGTATTTT. Translated: CASSYNRDSRRYF.

This chain's CDR3 is CASSQTSQETQYF. CDR3 bases: TGTGCCAGCAGCCAGACTAGCCAAGAGACCCAGTACTTC. The chain couples TRBV6-2 or TRBV6-3 to TRBJ2-5, with D perhaps matching TRBD2 (6 bases). This CDR3 has 13 residues. Germline CDR1 reads MNHEY; CDR2 reads SVGEGT. The V end lost 6 bases, the J end lost 1 base, and 9 bases lay between the germline ends.

This sequence joins TRBV6-5 and TRBJ2-3; 7 bases match TRBD2. Trimming cost V 7 bases and J 1 base; bases outside gene matches: 8. The V gene's germline CDR1 is MNHEY and CDR2 SVGAGI. The CDR3 totals 15 residues. The DNA of the CDR3 is TGTGCCAGCACCCCCGGGGGGTCTGGCACAGATACGCAGTATTTT. Its translation: CASTPGGSGTDTQYF.

This chain uses TRBV15 with TRBJ2-3, with TRBD1 matching 8 bases. Germline V lookup: CDR1 LNHNV, CDR2 YYDKDF (reference sequence). The V and J ends lost 1 base and 2 bases, in that order; junction bases with no gene match: 5. This CDR3 has 16 residues. The CDR3 coding sequence is TGTGCCACCAGCAGAGGTACAGGGGGTTCCACAGATACGCAGTATTTT. Its translation: CATSRGTGGSTDTQYF.

The chain uses TRBV6-2 or TRBV6-3 and TRBJ1-1; D remains unclear. Deletions cut 3 bases from V and 6 bases from J, with 11 bases between. Germline loops: CDR1 MNHEY, CDR2 SVGEGT. This CDR3 spans 13 amino acids. The CDR3 here is CASSYVTTAEAFF. In nucleotides, the CDR3 is TGTGCCAGCAGTTATGTCACCACGGCTGAAGCTTTCTTT.

J is TRBJ1-2 and V is TRBV6-1; a possible D gene is TRBD1 (6 bases). The CDR3 contains 14 residues. Trimming stripped 1 base from V and 7 bases from J, with 13 bases between. Germline-derived CDR1 and CDR2 are MNHNS and SASEGT. The CDR3 region has the DNA TGTGCCAGCAGTGAAGTCTCAGGGGCGGGTGGCTACACCTTC. This codes for CASSEVSGAGGYTF.

This sequence joins TRBV5-1 and TRBJ2-3; 7 nucleotides line up with TRBD1. With 2 bases clipped from V and 4 bases from J, the junction kept 7 bases outside the gene matches. CDR1 and CDR2 from the germline V gene are SGHRS and YFSETQ. This CDR3 spans 15 amino acids. The CDR3 protein is CASSFDRAAADTQYF. CDR3 DNA: TGCGCCAGCAGCTTCGACAGGGCGGCGGCAGATACGCAGTATTTT. Together with reference TRBV5-1 and TRBJ2-3, the CDR3 gives the full variable domain: KAGVTQTPRYLIKTRGQQVTLSCSPISGHRSVSWYQQTPGQGLQFLFEYFSETQRNKGNFPGRFSGRQFSNSRSEMNVSTLELGDSALYLCASSFDRAAADTQYFGPGTRLTVL.

CDR3 nucleotides: TGTGCTAGTGGTTTGGCCAGACGGGGACAGGGGCTGGACAATGAGCAGTTCTTC. Its protein product is CASGLARRGQGLDNEQFF. The chain couples TRBV12-5 to TRBJ2-1, with TRBD1 matching over 10 bases. The CDR3 covers 18 residues. Trimming took 1 base from V and 5 from J; bases not matched to a gene: 11. CDR1 LGHNT and CDR2 FRNRAP come from the germline V gene.

The chain is built from TRBV3-1 (or the pseudogene TRBV3-2) and TRBJ2-7, with 7 bases identical to TRBD2. CDR1 is LGHDT, CDR2 YNNKEL, per germline (reference sequence). The CDR3 extends over 16 amino acids. The V and J ends lost 4 bases and 6 bases, in that order; junction bases with no gene match: 15. The CDR3 protein is CASSLTLFAGEGEQYF. The DNA for the CDR3 is TGTGCCAGCAGCCTCACGTTGTTTGCGGGAGAAGGCGAGCAGTACTTC.

This rearrangement joins TRBV18 to TRBJ2-7, with a weak D call TRBD1 (5 bases). The CDR3 loop spans 13 amino acids. With 3 bases removed from V and 5 bases from J, the gap between germline ends came to 11 bases. CDR1 is KGHSH and CDR2 is LQKENI in the germline V gene. CDR3 loop: CASSPGQGHEQYF. In DNA, the CDR3 is TGTGCCAGCTCACCCGGGCAGGGCCACGAGCAGTACTTC.

This clone was recorded a few times. The V gene is TRBV6-2 or TRBV6-3, the J gene TRBJ2-1; D is unclear. Germline V lookup: CDR1 MNHEY, CDR2 SVGEGT. This CDR3 is 11 amino acids long. V lost 5 bases and J 4 bases, leaving 3 bases between the germline ends. CDR3 in DNA: TGTGCCAGCAGTCAGTACAATGAGCAGTTCTTC. This sequence encodes CASSQYNEQFF.

This chain joins TRBV11-2 and TRBJ2-1; TRBD2 matches 7 bases. Trimming took 0 bases from V and 0 from J; bases not matched to a gene: 5. This CDR3 has 17 residues. Germline V lookup: CDR1 SGHAT, CDR2 FQNNGV. CDR3 loop: CASSLERLASSYNEQFF. Here the CDR3 DNA reads TGTGCCAGCAGCTTAGAACGACTAGCCTCCTCCTACAATGAGCAGTTCTTC.

There are a few counts of this clone. The chain is built from TRBV6-4 and TRBJ2-2, with a weak D call TRBD2 (6 bases). Germline V gene lookup returns CDR1 MRHNA and CDR2 SNTAGT. The CDR3 is 14 residues long. Trimming pared 2 bases from V and 5 bases from J, leaving 9 bases between. CDR3 amino acids: CASSDTGGTGELFF. CDR3 sequence (DNA): TGTGCCAGCAGTGACACAGGAGGGACCGGGGAGCTGTTTTTT.

The V and J genes are TRBV2 and TRBJ1-2, with D possibly being TRBD1 (5 bases). V lost 7 bases to trimming and J lost 5 bases, with 11 bases between them. Germline CDR1 and CDR2: SNHLY and FYNNEI. The CDR3 covers 12 residues. The CDR3 loop is CASNTGDYGYTF. The CDR3 DNA reads as TGTGCCAGCAATACAGGAGATTATGGCTACACCTTC.

J is TRBJ1-3 and V is TRBV30; 8 bases are shared with TRBD1. J was trimmed by 0 bases and V by 7 bases; bases with no gene match: 5. The V gene's germline CDR1 is GTSNPN and CDR2 SVGIG (reference sequence). The CDR3 is 14 amino acids. CDR3 amino acids: CASGQGLSGNTIYF. Here the CDR3 DNA reads TGTGCCTCCGGACAGGGACTCTCTGGAAACACCATATATTTT.

The J gene is TRBJ2-7, the V gene TRBV5-1; TRBD1 matches at 10 bases. Germline CDR1 SGHRS, CDR2 YFSETQ. This CDR3 comprises 13 residues. J was trimmed by 4 bases and V by 3 bases; bases with no gene match: 1. The CDR3 reads CASSWGQGYEQYF. The CDR3 coding sequence is TGCGCCAGCAGCTGGGGACAGGGGTACGAGCAGTACTTC.